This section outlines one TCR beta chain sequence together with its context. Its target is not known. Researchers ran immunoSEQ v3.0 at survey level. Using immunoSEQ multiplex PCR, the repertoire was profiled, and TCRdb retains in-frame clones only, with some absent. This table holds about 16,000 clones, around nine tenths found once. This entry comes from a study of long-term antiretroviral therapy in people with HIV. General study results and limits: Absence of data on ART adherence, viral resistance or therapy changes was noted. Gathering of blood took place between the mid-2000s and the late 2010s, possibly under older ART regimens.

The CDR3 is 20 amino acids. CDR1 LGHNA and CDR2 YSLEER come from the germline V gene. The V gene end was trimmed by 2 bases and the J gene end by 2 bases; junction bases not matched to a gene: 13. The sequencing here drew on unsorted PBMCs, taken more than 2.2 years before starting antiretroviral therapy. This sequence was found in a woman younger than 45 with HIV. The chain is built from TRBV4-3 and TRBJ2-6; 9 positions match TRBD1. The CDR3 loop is CASSQSSGTGGAAGANVLTF. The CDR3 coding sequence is TGCGCCAGCAGCCAATCTTCCGGCACAGGGGGCGCGGCTGGGGCCAACGTCCTGACTTTC.